This T cell receptor beta chain comes out of a study of cytomegalovirus exposure and HLA in healthy donors. This clone was seen a single time. Additional DNA sequences in this sample encode the identical CDR3. The study ran its PCR with 60 Vbeta and 13 Jbeta primers. This table comes from immunoSEQ multiplex PCR, and its TCRdb copy is limited to in-frame clones, with some not included. The table shows more than 70,000 clones, with about 74% occurring only once. Trimming removed 5 bases from V and 8 bases from J, with 19 bases in between. Germline V gene data show CDR1 as SQVTM and CDR2 as ANQGSEA. The CDR3 is 15 residues long.

This receptor was identified in a man between 35 and 55 years old in good health and CMV-seronegative. Sample: PBMCs. V is TRBV29-1 and J is TRBJ1-6, with a tentative D call TRBD1 (6 bases). In DNA, the CDR3 is TGCAGCGTTCGGACAGCGAGAGACCCCCATTCACCCCTCCACTTT. Translation: CSVRTARDPHSPLHF.